These 19 T cell receptor beta chains originate from one sample sequenced in a study of somatic mutations in cytotoxic T cells in rheumatoid arthritis. Assay used: immunoSEQ multiplex PCR; TCRdb lists only in-frame clones, some missing. The sample shows several thousand clones, roughly 71% of them seen only once. Sequencing was carried out using CD8+ T cells sorted from blood. The source is an adult with rheumatoid arthritis.

This clone has only one observation. CDR3 region: CASSGPGTGGYEQYF. As DNA, the CDR3 is TGTGCCAGCAGCGGCCCCGGGACAGGGGGCTACGAGCAGTACTTC. The J gene is TRBJ2-7, the V gene TRBV11-3; 11 bases fit TRBD1. CDR1 is SGHNT and CDR2 is YENEEA in the germline V gene. Unmatched junction bases numbered 6, after V lost 5 bases and J lost 3 bases. The CDR3 runs 15 residues.

This clone was detected a few times. This chain links TRBV19 with TRBJ1-5; a possible D gene is TRBD1 (6 bases). Germline V gene sequence: CDR1 LNHDA, CDR2 SQIVND (reference sequence). V lost 4 bases and J lost 0, with 13 bases in between. This CDR3 has 16 residues. The CDR3 nucleotides are TGTGCCAGTAGTAGTGCCGGGGGCCATAGCAATCAGCCCCAGCATTTT. Amino acid sequence: CASSSAGGHSNQPQHF.

V usage is TRBV6-5 and J usage is TRBJ1-3, with D possibly matching TRBD1 (5 bases). This CDR3 comprises 13 residues. The germline CDR1 and CDR2 sequences are MNHEY and SVGAGI. The germline V and J ends were trimmed by 2 bases and 4 bases, with 6 bases remaining between them. Here the CDR3 reads CASSYGAGNTIYF. CDR3 bases: TGTGCCAGCAGTTACGGGGCGGGAAACACCATATATTTT.

The chain employs TRBV2 and TRBJ1-5; D remains ambiguous. This CDR3 has 14 residues. Trimming took off 6 bases at V and 0 bases at J, with 9 bases between the two ends. The germline V gene has CDR1 SNHLY and CDR2 FYNNEI. DNA for the CDR3: TGTGCCAGCAGAGCCCCCTATAGCAATCAGCCCCAGCATTTT. It codes for CASRAPYSNQPQHF.

Worth noting for this clone: This specimen includes other DNA sequences encoding the same CDR3. The chain uses TRBV30 and TRBJ1-3; D unclear. This CDR3 is 12 amino acids long. V shed 4 bases and J shed 1 base, with 5 bases lying between them. The germline V gene has CDR1 GTSNPN and CDR2 SVGIG (reference sequence). The CDR3 DNA is TGTGCCTGGATGGATTCTGGAAACACCATATATTTT. It yields the protein CAWMDSGNTIYF.

The rearrangement links TRBV19 to TRBJ1-1; D is possibly TRBD1 (5 bases). The CDR3 totals 15 residues. The germline V and J ends were trimmed by 2 bases and 1 base, with 11 bases remaining between them. Germline V CDR1 and CDR2: LNHDA, SQIVND (reference sequence). In DNA, the CDR3 is TGTGCCAGTAGTATATCAGGGAGAGGGAACACTGAAGCTTTCTTT. This translates into CASSISGRGNTEAFF. The complete variable domain, with remaining parts taken from reference TRBV19 and TRBJ1-1, reads DGGITQSPKYLFRKEGQNVTLSCEQNLNHDAMYWYRQDPGQGLRLIYYSQIVNDFQKGDIAEGYSVSREKKESFPLTVTSAQKNPTAFYLCASSISGRGNTEAFFGQGTRLTVV.

This chain links TRBV2 with TRBJ1-1; D not resolved. Trimming removed 5 bases at V and 4 bases at J, with 14 bases between. The CDR3 extends over 14 amino acids. Germline CDR1 reads SNHLY; CDR2 reads FYNNEI. The CDR3 here is CASSKEGFGTEAFF. As DNA, the CDR3 is TGTGCCAGCAGTAAGGAGGGTTTCGGCACTGAAGCTTTCTTT. Full variable domain (remainder filled in from reference TRBV2 and TRBJ1-1): EPEVTQTPSHQVTQMGQEVILRCVPISNHLYFYWYRQILGQKVEFLVSFYNNEISEKSEIFDDQFSVERPDGSNFTLKIRSTKLEDSAMYFCASSKEGFGTEAFFGQGTRLTVV.

The gene calls are TRBV7-9 and TRBJ1-6; D remains ambiguous. Germline lookup yields CDR1 SEHNR and CDR2 FQNEAQ (reference sequence). Trimming shortened V by 5 bases and J by 7 bases, and 21 bases separated the two germline ends. The CDR3 covers 17 residues. This CDR3 is CASSPTRDVGLNSPLHF. CDR3 nucleotides: TGTGCCAGCAGCCCGACACGGGATGTCGGGCTAAATTCACCCCTCCACTTT.

The chain uses TRBV27 and TRBJ1-1; possibly TRBD1 for D (5 bases). The CDR3 covers 13 residues. Germline CDR1 MNHEY, CDR2 SMNVEV (reference sequence). V dropped 3 bases and J dropped 5 bases, with 10 bases sitting between them. The CDR3 DNA reads as TGTGCCAGCAGTTTGGGGGGTTGGACTGAAGCTTTCTTT. It specifies CASSLGGWTEAFF.

The V call is TRBV5-4, the J call TRBJ2-5; TRBD2 is a possible D gene (6 bases). Looked up from germline, CDR1 is SGHNT and CDR2 is YYREEE (reference sequence). V dropped 3 bases and J dropped 0 bases, with 9 bases sitting between them. This CDR3 spans 14 amino acids. CDR3 DNA: TGTGCCAGCAGCTCGGGGGACGACCAAGAGACCCAGTACTTC. This encodes CASSSGDDQETQYF. Drawing the rest from reference TRBV5-4 and TRBJ2-5, the complete variable domain is ETGVTQSPTHLIKTRGQQVTLRCSSQSGHNTVSWYQQALGQGPQFIFQYYREEENGRGNFPPRFSGLQFPNYSSELNVNALELDDSALYLCASSSGDDQETQYFGPGTRLLVL.

Relative to its sample, this clone is large. This chain joins TRBV7-9 and TRBJ2-3; 7 positions agree with TRBD1. Germline V gene lookup returns CDR1 SEHNR and CDR2 FQNEAQ (reference sequence). J was trimmed by 5 bases and V by 10 bases; bases with no gene match: 9. The CDR3 length is 13 residues. CDR3 loop: CAITGARRDTQYF. CDR3 coding DNA: TGTGCCATTACAGGGGCGAGGAGAGATACGCAGTATTTT.

The chain's CDR3 is CASSAERTSEQFF. The CDR3 nucleotides are TGCGCCAGCAGTGCCGAGCGGACTAGTGAGCAGTTCTTC. The chain carries TRBV10-1 and TRBJ2-1; TRBD2 aligns across 7 bases. The CDR3 length is 13 residues. Germline V gene sequence: CDR1 WNHNN, CDR2 SYGVQD (reference sequence). The ends lost 4 bases at V and 9 bases at J; junction bases unmatched: 6.

The chain joins TRBV6-1 to TRBJ1-5; D gene ambiguous. Germline assignment: CDR1 MNHNS and CDR2 SASEGT. The CDR3 is 16 amino acids. V shed 2 bases and J shed 6 bases, with 17 bases lying between them. The CDR3 is CASSESLEGGGQPQHF. In DNA, the CDR3 is TGTGCCAGCAGTGAATCGCTTGAGGGTGGCGGTCAGCCCCAGCATTTT.

The chain is built from TRBV30 and TRBJ2-7, with TRBD1 matching 9 bases. This CDR3 is 16 amino acids long. Germline V gives CDR1 GTSNPN, CDR2 SVGIG (reference sequence). Germline trimming cut 3 bases from V and 4 bases from J; bases unmatched to any gene: 13. CDR3 region: CAWRRLTQGAPYEQYF. The CDR3 bases are TGTGCCTGGAGACGACTTACACAGGGGGCTCCATACGAGCAGTACTTC.

The J gene is TRBJ1-6, the V gene TRBV6-5; TRBD1 is a possible D gene (5 bases). This CDR3 contains 14 residues. CDR1 is MNHEY, CDR2 SVGAGI, per germline. V was pared by 5 bases and J by 9 bases, with 14 bases between. The CDR3 DNA reads as TGTGCCAGCAGTCCAGGGAACCCCAGTTCACCCCTCCACTTT. Amino acid sequence: CASSPGNPSSPLHF.

CDR3 in DNA: TGTGCCTGGAGTGTACTCAGGGGATTGAACACTGAAGCTTTCTTT. Its protein is CAWSVLRGLNTEAFF. The chain uses TRBV30 and TRBJ1-1; D is perhaps TRBD1 (6 bases). Germline CDR1 is GTSNPN and CDR2 is SVGIG (reference sequence). Trimming took off 0 bases at V and 0 bases at J, with 11 bases between the two ends. This CDR3 comprises 15 residues.

In its sample, this clone was seen once. The chain couples TRBV19 to TRBJ1-5, with 10 bases identical to TRBD1. The CDR3 totals 14 residues. CDR1 is LNHDA and CDR2 is SQIVND in the germline V gene (reference sequence). The V segment lost 8 bases and the J segment 6 bases; nucleotides outside the gene matches: 7. The DNA for the CDR3 is TGTGCCAGTTGGGACAGGGGATTAGGTCAGCCCCAGCATTTT. It encodes CASWDRGLGQPQHF.

The chain joins TRBV28 to TRBJ2-1, with 12 bases lining up with TRBD2. V shed 8 bases, J shed 6 bases, and the junction held 5 bases outside the gene matches. Germline-derived CDR1 and CDR2 are MDHEN and SYDVKM. CDR3 length equals 14 residues. The CDR3 sequence: CASSTSGGINEQFF. Here the CDR3 DNA reads TGTGCCAGCTCGACTAGCGGGGGAATCAATGAGCAGTTCTTC. Full variable domain (rest looked up from reference TRBV28 and TRBJ2-1): DVKVTQSSRYLVKRTGEKVFLECVQDMDHENMFWYRQDPGLGLRLIYFSYDVKMKEKGDIPEGYSVSREKKERFSLILESASTNQTSMYLCASSTSGGINEQFFGPGTRLTVL.

This CDR3 is CASSQAHGGAGYGELFF. Written as DNA, the CDR3 is TGCGCCAGCAGCCAAGCACACGGGGGGGCCGGTTATGGGGAGCTGTTTTTT. The genes are TRBV4-1 and TRBJ2-2; 8 bases align to TRBD2. Germline CDR1 MGHRA, CDR2 YSYEKL. The CDR3 runs 17 residues. V shed 1 base and J 8 bases; nucleotides not matched to a gene: 12.